The T cell receptor (beta chain) described here comes from a study of somatic mutations in cytotoxic T cells in rheumatoid arthritis. About the research overall: It was right after diagnosis, before any treatment, that patient blood (around 32 ml EDTA) was drawn. Study-wide results and limits: Unidentified antigens were the targets of the expanded CD8+ clones. Within 8 of 65 patients, the single biggest CD8+ clone made up more than 20% of CD8+ cells.

The CDR3 loop spans 23 amino acids. Clones were sequenced by immunoSEQ multiplex PCR, and TCRdb holds only the in-frame ones, with some missing. The sample includes 3,500 or so clones, approximately 80% of them seen just once. About this clone: Antigen: not known.

Sequencing was carried out using CD8+ T cells sorted from blood. The clonotype was recovered from a man in his fifties or sixties with rheumatoid arthritis. The rearrangement links TRBV21-1 to TRBJ2-3; TRBD1 is the table's D call, not checked against the DNA. TRBV21-1 is a listed pseudogene. This chain's CDR3 is CASSKIPARYHHKKGQNTDTQYF. CDR3 in DNA: TGTGCCAGCAGCAAAATCCCGGCGCGCTATCATCACAAAAAGGGACAGAACACAGATACGCAGTATTTT.